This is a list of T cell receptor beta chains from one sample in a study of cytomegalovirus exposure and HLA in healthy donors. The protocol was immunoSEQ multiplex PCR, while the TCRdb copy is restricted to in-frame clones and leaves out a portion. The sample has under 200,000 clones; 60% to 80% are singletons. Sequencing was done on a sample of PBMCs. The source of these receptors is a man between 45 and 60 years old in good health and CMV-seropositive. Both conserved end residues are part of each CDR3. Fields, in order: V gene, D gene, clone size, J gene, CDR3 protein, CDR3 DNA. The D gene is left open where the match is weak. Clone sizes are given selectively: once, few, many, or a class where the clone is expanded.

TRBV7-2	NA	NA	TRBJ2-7	CASSSYYEQYF	TGTGCCAGCAGCAGCTACTACGAGCAGTACTTC
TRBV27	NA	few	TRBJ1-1	CASSLAGAGEAFF	TGTGCCAGCAGTTTAGCGGGGGCGGGTGAAGCTTTCTTT
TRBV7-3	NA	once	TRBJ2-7	CASSWTQGSEQYF	TGTGCCAGCAGCTGGACCCAGGGGAGTGAGCAGTACTTC
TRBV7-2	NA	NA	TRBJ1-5	CASSLPGRGQPQHF	TGTGCCAGCAGCTTACCAGGGAGGGGCCAGCCCCAGCATTTT
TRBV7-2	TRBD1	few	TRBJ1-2	CASRTGGDYGYTF	TGTGCCAGCAGAACAGGGGGCGACTATGGCTACACCTTC
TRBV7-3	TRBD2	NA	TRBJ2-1	CASSLVAGNLNEQFF	TGTGCCAGCAGCTTAGTAGCGGGGAATCTCAATGAGCAGTTCTTC
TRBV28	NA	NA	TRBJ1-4	CASSLREVREKLFF	TGTGCCAGCAGTTTGCGTGAGGTCCGAGAAAAACTGTTTTTT
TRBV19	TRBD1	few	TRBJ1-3	CASSRSTGDSGNTIYF	TGTGCCAGTAGCCGATCGACAGGGGACTCTGGAAACACCATATATTTT
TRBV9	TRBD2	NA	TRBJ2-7	CASSVAAGGSYEQYF	TGTGCCAGCAGCGTAGCGGCGGGGGGGTCCTACGAGCAGTACTTC
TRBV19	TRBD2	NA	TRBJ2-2	CASNVAGGLRELFF	TGTGCCAGTAATGTAGCGGGGGGGCTGCGGGAGCTGTTTTTT
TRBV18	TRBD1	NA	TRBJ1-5	CASSPGQGGNQPQHF	TGTGCCAGCTCACCGGGACAGGGTGGTAATCAGCCCCAGCATTTT
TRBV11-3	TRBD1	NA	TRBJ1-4	CASSQIRQGDRGTNEKLFF	TGTGCCAGCAGTCAAATTCGACAGGGCGATCGGGGGACTAATGAAAAACTGTTTTTT
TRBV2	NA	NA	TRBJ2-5	CASTRGAQETQYF	TGTGCCAGCACTCGGGGTGCCCAAGAGACCCAGTACTTC
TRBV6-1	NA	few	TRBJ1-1	CASSPSQAFF	TGTGCCAGCTCCCCGAGCCAAGCTTTCTTT
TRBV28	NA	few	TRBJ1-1	CASGGGRGSDTEAFF	TGTGCCAGCGGGGGGGGCAGGGGATCTGACACTGAAGCTTTCTTT
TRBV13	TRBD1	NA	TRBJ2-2	CASSTGQAIFTGELFF	TGTGCCAGCAGCACTGGACAGGCGATATTCACCGGGGAGCTGTTTTTT
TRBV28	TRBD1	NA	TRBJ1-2	CASRGQRVGYTF	TGTGCCAGCAGGGGACAGAGGGTTGGCTACACCTTC
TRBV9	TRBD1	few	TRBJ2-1	CASSLLTGGGYNEQFF	TGTGCCAGCAGCCTATTGACAGGGGGCGGCTACAATGAGCAGTTCTTC
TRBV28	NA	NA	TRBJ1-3	CASWESPGGNTIYF	TGTGCCAGCTGGGAGTCTCCGGGAGGAAACACCATATATTTT
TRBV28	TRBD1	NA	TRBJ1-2	CASSFLGQPYGYTF	TGTGCCAGCAGTTTTCTGGGACAGCCATATGGCTACACCTTC
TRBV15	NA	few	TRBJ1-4	CATSRTKSRNEKLFF	TGTGCCACCAGCAGGACTAAGAGCCGTAATGAAAAACTGTTTTTT
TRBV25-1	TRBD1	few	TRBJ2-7	CASRGQGTYEQYF	TGTGCCAGCAGGGGACAGGGAACCTACGAGCAGTACTTC
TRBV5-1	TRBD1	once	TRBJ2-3	CASSLGTGGHTDTQYF	TGCGCCAGCAGCTTGGGGACAGGTGGCCACACAGATACGCAGTATTTT
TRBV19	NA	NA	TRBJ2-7	CASSIAGSSYEQYF	TGTGCCAGTAGTATAGCAGGTTCCTCCTACGAGCAGTACTTC
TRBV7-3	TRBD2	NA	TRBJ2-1	CASSATGGISKSEQFF	TGTGCCAGCAGCGCCACGGGGGGGATCTCGAAGAGTGAGCAGTTCTTC
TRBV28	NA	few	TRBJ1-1	CASSLLGNRMAMNTEAFF	TGTGCCAGCAGTTTACTAGGGAACAGGATGGCGATGAACACTGAAGCTTTCTTT
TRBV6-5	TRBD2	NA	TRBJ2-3	CASRETSGGTDTQYF	TGTGCCAGCAGGGAAACTAGCGGGGGGACAGATACGCAGTATTTT
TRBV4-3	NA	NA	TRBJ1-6	CASSQEGLPSYNSPLHF	TGCGCCAGCAGCCAAGAGGGGCTCCCCTCCTATAATTCACCCCTCCACTTT
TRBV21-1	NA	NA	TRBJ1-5	CASSKVGGNQPQHF	TGTGCCAGCAGCAAAGTAGGGGGCAATCAGCCCCAGCATTTT
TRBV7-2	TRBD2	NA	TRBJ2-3	CASSQAGGGITDTQYF	TGTGCCAGCAGCCAGGCGGGGGGGGGAATCACAGATACGCAGTATTTT
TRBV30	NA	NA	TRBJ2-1	CAFSPPGFEQFF	TGTGCCTTCTCACCCCCGGGATTTGAGCAGTTCTTC
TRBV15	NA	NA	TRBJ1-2	CATSREGAPTSGYTF	TGTGCCACCAGCAGAGAAGGGGCACCCACCTCGGGCTACACCTTC
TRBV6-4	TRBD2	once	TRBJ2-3	CASSDSGLAGTDTQYF	TGTGCCAGCAGTGACTCGGGGCTAGCGGGGACAGATACGCAGTATTTT
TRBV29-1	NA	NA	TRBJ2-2	CSVVGAAGELFF	TGCAGCGTTGTGGGGGCGGCCGGGGAGCTGTTTTTT
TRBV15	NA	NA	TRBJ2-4	CATSRDHWTQSQEAKNIQYF	TGTGCCACCAGCAGAGATCACTGGACACAGAGTCAGGAGGCCAAAAACATTCAGTACTTC
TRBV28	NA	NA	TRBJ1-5	CASEDTGNQPQHF	TGTGCCAGTGAGGACACCGGCAATCAGCCCCAGCATTTT